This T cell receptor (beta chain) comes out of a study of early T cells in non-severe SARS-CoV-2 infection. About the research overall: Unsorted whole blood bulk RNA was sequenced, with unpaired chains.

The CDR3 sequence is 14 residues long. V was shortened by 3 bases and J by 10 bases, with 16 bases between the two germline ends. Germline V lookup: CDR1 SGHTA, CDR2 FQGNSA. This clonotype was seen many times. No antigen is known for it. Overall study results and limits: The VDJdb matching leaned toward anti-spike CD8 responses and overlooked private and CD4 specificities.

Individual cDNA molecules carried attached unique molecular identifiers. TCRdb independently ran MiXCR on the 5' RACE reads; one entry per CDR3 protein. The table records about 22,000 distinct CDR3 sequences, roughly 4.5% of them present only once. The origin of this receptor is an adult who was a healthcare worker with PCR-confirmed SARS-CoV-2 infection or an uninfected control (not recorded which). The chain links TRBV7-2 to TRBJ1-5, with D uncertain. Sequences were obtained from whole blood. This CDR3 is CASSFDSMVEPQHF. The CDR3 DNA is TGTGCCAGCAGCTTCGATAGCATGGTGGAACCCCAGCATTTT.